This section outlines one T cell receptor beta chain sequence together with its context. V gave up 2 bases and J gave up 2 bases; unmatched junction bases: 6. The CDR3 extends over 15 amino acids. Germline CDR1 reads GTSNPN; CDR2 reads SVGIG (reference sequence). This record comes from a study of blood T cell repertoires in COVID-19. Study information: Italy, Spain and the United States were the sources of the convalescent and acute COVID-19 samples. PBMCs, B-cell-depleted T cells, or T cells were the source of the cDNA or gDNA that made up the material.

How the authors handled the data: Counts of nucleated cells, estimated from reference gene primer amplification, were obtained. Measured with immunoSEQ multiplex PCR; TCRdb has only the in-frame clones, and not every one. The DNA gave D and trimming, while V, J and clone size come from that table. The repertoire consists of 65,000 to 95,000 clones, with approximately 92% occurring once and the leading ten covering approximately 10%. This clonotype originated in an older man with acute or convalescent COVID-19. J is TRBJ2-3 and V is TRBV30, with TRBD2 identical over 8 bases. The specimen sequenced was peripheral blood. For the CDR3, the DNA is TGTGCCTGGAGTCCGCTAGCGGGTATCACAGATACGCAGTATTTT. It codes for CAWSPLAGITDTQYF. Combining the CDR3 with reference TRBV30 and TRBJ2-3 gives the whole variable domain SQTIHQWPATLVQPVGSPLSLECTVEGTSNPNLYWYRQAAGRGLQLLFYSVGIGQISSEVPQNLSASRPQDRQFILSSKKLLLSDSGFYLCAWSPLAGITDTQYFGPGTRLTVL.